Sequencing of this T cell receptor delta chain was carried out in a study of gammadelta T cells in human blood. TCRdb repeated clone calling on the RT-PCR reads with CATT. The repertoire has some 320 delta-chain clones, 20% to 25% of them found once; the top ten carry around 28%. The germline CDR1 and CDR2 sequences are GEAIGNYY and EKD. The CDR3 is 18 residues long. V lost 0 bases to trimming and J lost 0 bases; unmatched junction nucleotides: 1. In this sample, this clone turned up a few times. The sequence was collected from a human donor. This chain joins TRDV2 and TRDJ3, with TRDD3 matching 10 bases. The sample comprised Vgamma9Vdelta2 gamma-delta T cells from infant blood. CDR3 sequence: CACDTAGGYSWDTRQMFF. In DNA, the CDR3 is TGTGCCTGTGACACCGCTGGGGGATACTCCTGGGACACCCGACAGATGTTTTTC.